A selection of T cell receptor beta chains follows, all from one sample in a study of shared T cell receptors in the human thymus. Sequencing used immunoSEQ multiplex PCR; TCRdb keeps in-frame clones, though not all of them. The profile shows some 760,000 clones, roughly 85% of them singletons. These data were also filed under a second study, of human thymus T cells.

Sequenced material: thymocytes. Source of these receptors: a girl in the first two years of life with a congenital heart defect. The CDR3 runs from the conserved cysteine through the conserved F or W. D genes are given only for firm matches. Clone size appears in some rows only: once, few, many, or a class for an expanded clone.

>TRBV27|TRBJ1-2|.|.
CASSKGNTHTGPRDYGYTF
TGTGCCAGCAGTAAAGGCAATACACACACAGGGCCCCGTGACTATGGCTACACCTTC
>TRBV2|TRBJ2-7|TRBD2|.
CASKGEGPGLASHGQYF
TGTGCCAGCAAGGGAGAGGGTCCGGGACTAGCGTCTCATGGGCAGTACTTC
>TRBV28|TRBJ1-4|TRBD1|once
CASSLYGRGINEKLFF
TGTGCCAGCAGTTTATATGGCAGGGGGATTAATGAAAAACTGTTTTTT
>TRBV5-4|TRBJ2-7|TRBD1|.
CASSLGGTGKIRAYEQYF
TGTGCCAGCAGCTTGGGAGGGACAGGGAAGATTAGGGCCTACGAGCAGTACTTC
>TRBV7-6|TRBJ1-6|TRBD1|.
CASSLGDSYPKSPLHF
TGTGCCAGCAGCTTAGGGGACAGTTACCCCAAGTCACCCCTCCACTTT
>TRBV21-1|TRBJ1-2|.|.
CASSPSAGQGRDGYTF
TGTGCCAGCAGCCCATCGGCCGGACAGGGAAGGGATGGCTACACCTTC
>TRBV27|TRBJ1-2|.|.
CASSSRQAGYGYTF
TGTGCCAGCAGTTCTCGACAGGCGGGCTATGGCTACACCTTC
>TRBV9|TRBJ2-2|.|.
CASSVDPPVTGELFF
TGTGCCAGCAGCGTAGATCCCCCGGTGACCGGGGAGCTGTTTTTT
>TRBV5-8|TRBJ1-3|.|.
CASRQHAGVSGNTIYF
TGTGCCAGCAGACAGCATGCAGGGGTTAGTGGAAACACCATATATTTT
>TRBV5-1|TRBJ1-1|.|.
CASSLEVGMNTEAFF
TGCGCCAGCAGCTTGGAGGTCGGGATGAACACTGAAGCTTTCTTT
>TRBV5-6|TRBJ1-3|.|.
CASSRDGKGSQHTIYF
TGTGCCAGCAGTAGAGACGGAAAAGGATCACAGCACACCATATATTTT
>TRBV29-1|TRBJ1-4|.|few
CSVRGGGEKLFF
TGCAGCGTGCGGGGAGGCGGTGAAAAACTGTTTTTT
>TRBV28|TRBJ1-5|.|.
CASSLVPPGLGNQPQHF
TGTGCCAGCAGTTTAGTCCCCCCAGGGTTGGGCAATCAGCCCCAGCATTTT
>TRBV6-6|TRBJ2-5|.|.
CASSYSFIETQYF
TGTGCCAGCAGTTACTCATTCATTGAGACCCAGTACTTC
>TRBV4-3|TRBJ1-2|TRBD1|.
CASSQDEVEDRGSPTNYGYTF
TGCGCCAGCAGCCAAGATGAGGTAGAGGACAGGGGTTCTCCAACTAACTATGGCTACACCTTC